The 11 T cell receptor beta chains below all came from one sample that was sequenced in a study of spatial heterogeneity in lung cancer. Study-wide results and caveats: In tumors, expanded intratumoral alpha and beta TCR counts tracked mutation counts.

These TCRs' antigens remain unknown. This sample's time point: sample taken at primary tumor resection. TCRdb reanalysed the 5' RACE reads using MiXCR and keeps one entry per CDR3 protein. This sample carries roughly 7,700 distinct CDR3 sequences, approximately 12% of them seen once, and the ten largest clones take approximately 9.9%. The source material was lung tumor tissue, sampled at surgery. These receptors were taken from a male donor with early-stage non-small cell lung cancer.

The chain is built from TRBV11-2 and TRBJ2-5; D remains ambiguous. The germline V and J ends were trimmed by 4 bases and 6 bases, with 9 bases remaining between them. Germline values: CDR1 SGHAT, CDR2 FQNNGV. The CDR3 contains 12 residues. CDR3 residues: CASSSERQTQYF. In DNA form, the CDR3 reads TGTGCCAGCAGCTCCGAAAGGCAGACCCAGTACTTC.

The V and J genes are TRBV20-1 and TRBJ2-2; 12 positions match TRBD2. Germline V gene data show CDR1 as DFQATT and CDR2 as SNEGSKA (reference sequence). The CDR3 is 15 residues long. The V gene end was trimmed by 3 bases and the J gene end by 6 bases; junction bases not matched to a gene: 5. CDR3 amino acids: CSASGTSGFAGELFF. In nucleotides, the CDR3 is TGCAGTGCTAGCGGGACTAGCGGGTTCGCCGGGGAGCTGTTTTTT.

The chain uses TRBV2 and TRBJ2-4; no reliable D call. This CDR3 region has 14 residues. The V end was cut by 7 bases, the J end by 0 bases, with 10 bases between. The V gene's germline CDR1 is SNHLY and CDR2 FYNNEI. CDR3 sequence: CASNDFLAKNIQYF. The CDR3, as DNA: TGTGCCAGCAACGACTTCTTAGCCAAAAACATTCAGTACTTC.

Ten or more counts support this clonotype. This chain uses TRBV20-1 with TRBJ1-2; 9 positions agree with TRBD1. The CDR3 covers 17 residues. Germline V gives CDR1 DFQATT, CDR2 SNEGSKA (reference sequence). V shed 0 bases and J 4 bases; nucleotides not matched to a gene: 12. The CDR3 DNA reads TGCAGTGCTAGAGATCCCCCCCGGACAGGGGCCACCTATGGCTACACCTTC. Amino acids: CSARDPPRTGATYGYTF.

By share, this clonotype counts as medium-sized. The chain links TRBV7-8 to TRBJ1-4, with 7 nucleotides matching TRBD1. Germline CDR1 reads SGHVS; CDR2 reads FQNEAQ. The CDR3 spans 15 residues. Losses at the gene ends were 5 bases for V and 5 bases for J; bases not matched to a gene: 8. The CDR3 reads CASSIRTGPNEKLFF. CDR3 nucleotide sequence: TGTGCCAGCAGCATACGGACAGGTCCAAATGAAAAACTGTTTTTT.

The table lists this clonotype with many counts. The V call is TRBV6-2 or TRBV6-3, the J call TRBJ2-7; D possibly matches TRBD1 or TRBD2 (6 bases each). There are 13 residues in the CDR3. Germline lookup yields CDR1 MNHEY and CDR2 SVGEGT. The ends were cut back, 5 bases at V and 1 base at J, with 9 bases in the middle. The CDR3 sequence: CASSRGDSYEQYF. In DNA form, the CDR3 reads TGTGCCAGCAGTAGGGGGGATTCCTACGAGCAGTACTTC.

This CDR3 is CASSLRATYEQYF. The CDR3, as DNA: TGTGCCAGCAGCCTTAGGGCCACCTACGAGCAGTACTTC. The chain carries TRBV3-1 and TRBJ2-7; unclear D gene. The germline CDR1 and CDR2 sequences are LGHDT and YNNKEL (reference sequence). V lost 4 bases and J 2 bases, leaving 9 bases between the germline ends. The CDR3 spans 13 residues.

This clonotype has ten or more counts. The CDR3 is CASSGTGNYNEQFF. CDR3 coding DNA: TGTGCCAGCAGCGGGACGGGCAACTACAATGAGCAGTTCTTC. The V gene is TRBV2, the J gene TRBJ2-1; D tentatively reads TRBD1 or TRBD2 (5 bases each). Trimming took off 6 bases at V and 3 bases at J, with 12 bases between the two ends. Germline values: CDR1 SNHLY, CDR2 FYNNEI. The CDR3 has 14 amino acids.

In its sample, this clonotype was seen many times. The chain employs TRBV7-2 and TRBJ2-2; TRBD2 agrees at 16 bases. V dropped 1 base and J dropped 6; count of bases not matched to a gene: 2. The germline V gene has CDR1 SGHTA and CDR2 FQGNSA. The CDR3 has 17 amino acids. The CDR3 sequence is CASSLGGLAGGSGELFF. CDR3 sequence (DNA): TGTGCCAGCAGCTTAGGGGGACTAGCGGGAGGGTCCGGGGAGCTGTTTTTT.

In its sample, this clonotype ranks as medium-sized (0.01 to 0.1%). The J gene is TRBJ2-1, the V gene TRBV5-1; D not resolved. Germline values: CDR1 SGHRS, CDR2 YFSETQ. Trimming pared 0 bases from V and 1 base from J, leaving 8 bases between. The CDR3 is 15 residues long. The CDR3 region has the DNA TGCGCCAGCAGCTTGGCCCTGGGGTCCTACAATGAGCAGTTCTTC. It specifies CASSLALGSYNEQFF.

This clonotype is deemed medium-sized. This rearrangement joins TRBV29-1 to TRBJ2-3; TRBD2 might be the D (6 bases). Trimming removed 4 bases from V and 10 bases from J, with 15 bases in between. Germline CDR1 is SQVTM and CDR2 is ANQGSEA. The CDR3 is 12 amino acids. CDR3 DNA sequence: TGCAGCGTTGGTGGGGACGCGGGGTCGCAGTATTTT. This codes for CSVGGDAGSQYF.